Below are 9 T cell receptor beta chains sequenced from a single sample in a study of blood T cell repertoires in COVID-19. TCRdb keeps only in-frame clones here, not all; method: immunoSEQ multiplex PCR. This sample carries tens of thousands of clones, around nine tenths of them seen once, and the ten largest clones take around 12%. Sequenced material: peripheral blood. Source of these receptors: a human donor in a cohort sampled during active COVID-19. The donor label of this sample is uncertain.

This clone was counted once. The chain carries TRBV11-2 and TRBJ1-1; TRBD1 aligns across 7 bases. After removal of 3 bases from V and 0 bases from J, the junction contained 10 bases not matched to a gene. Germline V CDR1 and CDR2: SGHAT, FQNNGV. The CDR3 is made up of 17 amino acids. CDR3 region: CASSFSPGQYMNTEAFF. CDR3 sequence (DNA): TGTGCCAGCAGCTTCTCCCCGGGACAGTACATGAACACTGAAGCTTTCTTT.

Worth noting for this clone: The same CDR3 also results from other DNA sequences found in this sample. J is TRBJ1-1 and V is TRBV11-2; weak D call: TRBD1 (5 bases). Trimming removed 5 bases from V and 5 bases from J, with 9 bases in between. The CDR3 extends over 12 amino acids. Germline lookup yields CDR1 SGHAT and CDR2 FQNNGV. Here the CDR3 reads CASSRQGTEAFF. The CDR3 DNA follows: TGTGCCAGCAGCAGGCAGGGAACTGAAGCTTTCTTT. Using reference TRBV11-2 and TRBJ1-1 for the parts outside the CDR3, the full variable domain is EAGVAQSPRYKIIEKRQSVAFWCNPISGHATLYWYQQILGQGPKLLIQFQNNGVVDDSQLPKDRFSAERLKGVDSTLKIQPAKLEDSAVYLCASSRQGTEAFFGQGTRLTVV.

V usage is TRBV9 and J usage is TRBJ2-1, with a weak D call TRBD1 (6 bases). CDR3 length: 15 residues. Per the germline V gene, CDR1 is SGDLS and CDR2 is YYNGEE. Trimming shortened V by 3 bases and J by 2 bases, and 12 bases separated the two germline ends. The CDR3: CASSGEGTTYNEQFF. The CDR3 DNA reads TGTGCCAGCAGCGGAGAAGGGACAACCTACAATGAGCAGTTCTTC.

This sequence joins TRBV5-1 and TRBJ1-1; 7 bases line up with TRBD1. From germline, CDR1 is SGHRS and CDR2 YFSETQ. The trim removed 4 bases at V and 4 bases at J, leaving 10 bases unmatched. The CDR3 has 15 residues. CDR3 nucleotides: TGCGCCAGCAGCACCCAAGAGGGGGCAGGCACTGAAGCTTTCTTT. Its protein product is CASSTQEGAGTEAFF.

The CDR3 sequence: CASSIGSGGGNEKLFF. CDR3 DNA sequence: TGTGCCAGTAGTATAGGCTCAGGGGGTGGTAATGAAAAACTGTTTTTT. The chain is built from TRBV19 and TRBJ1-4; TRBD1 agrees at 7 bases. V shed 1 base and J 4 bases; nucleotides not matched to a gene: 6. This CDR3 comprises 16 residues. Germline V gives CDR1 LNHDA, CDR2 SQIVND (reference sequence).

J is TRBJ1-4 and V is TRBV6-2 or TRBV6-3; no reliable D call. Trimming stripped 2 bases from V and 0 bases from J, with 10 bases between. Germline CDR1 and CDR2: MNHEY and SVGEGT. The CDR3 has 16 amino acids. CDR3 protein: CASSYRSVATNEKLFF. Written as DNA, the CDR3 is TGTGCCAGCAGTTACAGGAGCGTAGCAACTAATGAAAAACTGTTTTTT.

The CDR3 here is CASSLGGLNEQFF. In DNA form, the CDR3 reads TGCGCCAGCAGCTTGGGAGGGTTGAATGAGCAGTTCTTC. The J gene is TRBJ2-1, the V gene TRBV5-1; maybe TRBD2 (5 bases). CDR1 and CDR2 from the germline V gene are SGHRS and YFSETQ. V lost 0 bases to trimming and J lost 7 bases, with 8 bases between them. The CDR3 is made up of 13 amino acids.

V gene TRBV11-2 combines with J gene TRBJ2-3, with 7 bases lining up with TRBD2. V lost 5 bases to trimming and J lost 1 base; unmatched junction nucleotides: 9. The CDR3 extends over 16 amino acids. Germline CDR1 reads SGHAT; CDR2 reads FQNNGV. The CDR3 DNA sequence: TGTGCCAGCAGCCCAAGAACTAGCGCCCGCACAGATACGCAGTATTTT. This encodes CASSPRTSARTDTQYF.

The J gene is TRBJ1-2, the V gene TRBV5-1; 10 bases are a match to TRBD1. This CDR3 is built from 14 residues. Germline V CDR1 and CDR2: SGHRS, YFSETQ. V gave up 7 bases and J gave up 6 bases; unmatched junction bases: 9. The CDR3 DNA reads TGCGCCAGCTCCTTTGGGGACAGGGGTGATGGCTACACCTTC. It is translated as CASSFGDRGDGYTF.